What follows are 30 T cell receptor beta chains derived from one specimen sequenced in a study of blood T cell repertoires in COVID-19. TCRdb's table, derived via immunoSEQ multiplex PCR, lists solely in-frame clones and lacks some. The sample lists under 150,000 clones, 70% to 85% occurring once. Sequencing input: peripheral blood. These receptors all come from a human donor in a cohort sampled during active COVID-19.

The J gene is TRBJ2-1, the V gene TRBV6-2 or TRBV6-3, with a possible D match to TRBD2 (6 bases). The ends were cut back, 5 bases at V and 3 bases at J, with 17 bases in the middle. The CDR3 sequence is 16 residues long. CDR1 is MNHEY, CDR2 SVGEGT, per germline. CDR3 bases: TGTGCCAGCAGTAAGGGACTGGGGAATATCTACAATGAGCAGTTCTTC. It translates to CASSKGLGNIYNEQFF.

This chain uses TRBV2 with TRBJ1-1; D is ambiguous. The CDR3 loop spans 10 amino acids. Per germline, CDR1 SNHLY and CDR2 FYNNEI. The ends were cut back, 11 bases at V and 10 bases at J, with 14 bases in the middle. The CDR3 DNA reads as TGTGCCTCCTGGGAGATTAGAGCTTTCTTT. Translation gives CASWEIRAFF. Combining the CDR3 with reference TRBV2 and TRBJ1-1 gives the whole variable domain EPEVTQTPSHQVTQMGQEVILRCVPISNHLYFYWYRQILGQKVEFLVSFYNNEISEKSEIFDDQFSVERPDGSNFTLKIRSTKLEDSAMYFCASWEIRAFFGQGTRLTVV.

V usage is TRBV18 and J usage is TRBJ1-1, with D perhaps TRBD1 (5 bases). This CDR3 comprises 15 residues. The germline gives CDR1 KGHSH, CDR2 LQKENI. Between the trimmed V and J ends, which lost 3 bases and 2 bases, there was a span of 13 bases. The CDR3 DNA reads as TGTGCCAGCTCACCCGGAGGGGACCCCAACACTGAAGCTTTCTTT. Translation: CASSPGGDPNTEAFF.

The rearrangement joins TRBV5-1 to TRBJ2-1; D is perhaps TRBD2 (7 bases). Germline V gives CDR1 SGHRS, CDR2 YFSETQ. There are 15 residues in the CDR3. V was cut by 2 bases and J by 7 bases, with 16 bases left in between. The CDR3 nucleotides are TGCGCCAGCAGCTTATGGGGCGCGGGGGCTAATGAGCAGTTCTTC. Its protein product is CASSLWGAGANEQFF.

The chain recombines TRBV28 with TRBJ2-5, with D perhaps TRBD1 (5 bases). Germline CDR1 MDHEN, CDR2 SYDVKM. Trimming stripped 11 bases from V and 2 bases from J, with 15 bases between. The CDR3 spans 13 residues. In DNA, the CDR3 is TGTGCCTTGACCGACAGTGCGCAAGAGACCCAGTACTTC. This codes for CALTDSAQETQYF.

This clone has at least ten counts. The chain recombines TRBV7-9 with TRBJ2-7; possibly TRBD1 for D (6 bases). The CDR3 has 14 residues. Deletions cut 5 bases from V and 5 bases from J, with 16 bases between. Germline V gives CDR1 SEHNR, CDR2 FQNEAQ (reference sequence). CDR3 nucleotide sequence: TGTGCCAGCAGCGAATTACAGGGTTCCGACGAGCAGTACTTC. Translation gives CASSELQGSDEQYF.

The chain joins TRBV5-1 to TRBJ2-1; possibly TRBD2 for D (7 bases). This CDR3 is built from 15 residues. Germline-derived CDR1 and CDR2 are SGHRS and YFSETQ. V gave up 2 bases and J gave up 6 bases, with 15 bases separating them. The CDR3, as DNA: TGCGCCAGCAGCTTTAGAGGGGGGGCCCTCAATGAGCAGTTCTTC. The encoded protein is CASSFRGGALNEQFF.

This chain joins TRBV7-2 and TRBJ1-1; no definite D call. V was clipped by 3 bases and J by 4 bases, with 6 bases between them. The CDR3 extends over 12 amino acids. CDR1 is SGHTA and CDR2 is FQGNSA in the germline V gene. CDR3 in amino acids: CASSFPSTEAFF. CDR3 DNA sequence: TGTGCCAGCAGCTTCCCGAGCACTGAAGCTTTCTTT. Full variable domain (remainder filled in from reference TRBV7-2 and TRBJ1-1): GAGVSQSPSNKVTEKGKDVELRCDPISGHTALYWYRQSLGQGLEFLIYFQGNSAPDKSGLPSDRFSAERTGGSVSTLTIQRTQQEDSAVYLCASSFPSTEAFFGQGTRLTVV.

The chain joins TRBV19 to TRBJ1-6; no clear D. Germline V gene sequence: CDR1 LNHDA, CDR2 SQIVND (reference sequence). The V gene lost 7 bases and the J gene lost 7 bases, with 14 bases spanning the gap. CDR3 size: 14 residues. This chain's CDR3 is CASTFGRLNSPLHF. For the CDR3, the DNA is TGTGCCAGTACTTTTGGCAGGCTGAATTCACCCCTCCACTTT.

The gene calls are TRBV6-5 and TRBJ2-3, with 11 positions matching TRBD1. CDR3 size: 15 residues. The V gene end was trimmed by 8 bases and the J gene end by 5 bases; junction bases not matched to a gene: 9. Germline CDR1 and CDR2: MNHEY and SVGAGI. Here the CDR3 reads CASLDRDRGKDTQYF. In DNA form, the CDR3 reads TGTGCCAGCCTAGACCGGGACAGGGGGAAAGATACGCAGTATTTT.

The count of this clone is one. The chain joins TRBV5-4 to TRBJ2-7, with 12 bases aligning to TRBD2. Trimming cost V 4 bases and J 6 bases; bases outside gene matches: 11. The CDR3 totals 16 residues. The germline CDR1 and CDR2 sequences are SGHNT and YYREEE (reference sequence). The CDR3 DNA reads as TGTGCCAGCAGCCCCGGACTAGCGGGACCCACTTTCGAGCAGTACTTC. Residues: CASSPGLAGPTFEQYF.

The chain has TRBV7-2 and TRBJ2-7; a possible D gene is TRBD1 (5 bases). The germline V gene encodes CDR1 SGHTA and CDR2 FQGNSA. V dropped 7 bases and J dropped 4 bases, with 17 bases sitting between them. The CDR3 consists of 14 residues. Here the CDR3 reads CASTRARVGYEQYF. The DNA for the CDR3 is TGTGCCAGCACGAGAGCCAGGGTTGGATACGAGCAGTACTTC.

In this sample, this clone turned up once. This chain uses TRBV19 with TRBJ2-7, with D uncertain. CDR1 LNHDA and CDR2 SQIVND come from the germline V gene (reference sequence). V shed 2 bases and J shed 4 bases, with 9 bases lying between them. This CDR3 has 13 residues. CDR3 in amino acids: CASSITADYEQYF. CDR3 coding DNA: TGTGCCAGTAGTATAACAGCCGATTACGAGCAGTACTTC.

V and J are TRBV21-1 and TRBJ1-5; the table names TRBD1, a call not compared with the DNA. TRBV21-1 is noted as a pseudogene. The length of the CDR3 is 15 residues. This chain's CDR3 is CASSNMQSGGKPQHF. Here the CDR3 DNA reads TGTGCCAGCAGCAATATGCAGTCAGGGGGGAAACCCCAGCATTTT.

CDR3 residues: CASSLRGGKETQYF. The CDR3 nucleotides read TGTGCCAGCAGCCTAAGGGGGGGTAAGGAGACCCAGTACTTC. This sequence joins TRBV9 and TRBJ2-5; maybe TRBD2 (7 bases). The germline V and J ends were trimmed by 4 bases and 5 bases, with 15 bases remaining between them. The CDR3 is 14 residues long. The germline V gene has CDR1 SGDLS and CDR2 YYNGEE. The whole variable domain, filled in from reference TRBV9 and TRBJ2-5, reads DSGVTQTPKHLITATGQRVTLRCSPRSGDLSVYWYQQSLDQGLQFLIQYYNGEERAKGNILERFSAQQFPDLHSELNLSSLELGDSALYFCASSLRGGKETQYFGPGTRLLVL.

This rearrangement joins TRBV6-6 to TRBJ2-3, with 12 nucleotides matching TRBD2. This CDR3 is built from 15 residues. Germline values: CDR1 MNHNY, CDR2 SVGAGI (reference sequence). V shed 5 bases, J shed 5 bases, and the junction held 5 bases outside the gene matches. The CDR3 protein is CASSLAGGQGDTQYF. The DNA of the CDR3 is TGTGCCAGCAGTCTAGCGGGGGGGCAGGGAGATACGCAGTATTTT.

The rearrangement links TRBV19 to TRBJ1-5; no clear D gene. Looked up from germline, CDR1 is LNHDA and CDR2 is SQIVND (reference sequence). The CDR3 covers 13 residues. Trimming cost V 2 bases and J 6 bases, with 8 bases left between them. CDR3 protein: CASSIQVVQPQHF. CDR3 coding DNA: TGTGCCAGTAGTATACAGGTAGTTCAGCCCCAGCATTTT.

The V and J genes are TRBV27 and TRBJ2-7; TRBD2 matches 9 bases. The CDR3 covers 18 residues. CDR1 MNHEY and CDR2 SMNVEV come from the germline V gene (reference sequence). J lost 0 bases, V lost 2 bases, and 11 bases had no gene match. The CDR3 DNA follows: TGTGCCAGCAGTTTAAAGGGTAGCGGGGGCGCACACTCCTACGAGCAGTACTTC. Its protein product is CASSLKGSGGAHSYEQYF.

This sequence joins TRBV10-3 and TRBJ2-7; D remains unclear. Trimming took off 6 bases at V and 2 bases at J, with 8 bases between the two ends. Germline V gene data show CDR1 as ENHRY and CDR2 as SYGVKD. CDR3 length equals 12 residues. The CDR3 DNA is TGTGCCATCAGCCAGGCGACCTACGAGCAGTACTTC. Translating it yields CAISQATYEQYF.

The chain is built from TRBV11-2 and TRBJ2-2; D gene uncertain. The CDR3 extends over 15 amino acids. Trimming stripped 5 bases from V and 0 bases from J, with 10 bases between. CDR1 and CDR2 (germline): SGHAT, FQNNGV. Written as DNA, the CDR3 is TGTGCCAGCAGCCCCCAGGTGGCGAACACCGGGGAGCTGTTTTTT. Its translation is CASSPQVANTGELFF.

This clone was seen only a few times. This rearrangement joins TRBV19 to TRBJ2-2; 7 positions match TRBD1. CDR1 LNHDA and CDR2 SQIVND come from the germline V gene (reference sequence). V trimming: 5 bases; J trimming: 2 bases; junction bases outside the gene matches: 8. This CDR3 spans 16 amino acids. The CDR3 bases are TGTGCCAGTAGTGTTTTGGGGACAGCAAACACCGGGGAGCTGTTTTTT. Its translation is CASSVLGTANTGELFF.

The V call is TRBV4-2, the J call TRBJ1-6; D call uncertain. The CDR3 length is 16 residues. Germline lookup yields CDR1 LGHNA and CDR2 YNFKEQ. V was trimmed by 1 base and J by 6 bases, leaving 13 bases between them. CDR3 in amino acids: CASSQVGEGSNSPLHF. In nucleotides, the CDR3 is TGTGCCAGCAGCCAAGTTGGTGAGGGTAGTAATTCACCCCTCCACTTT.

The chain uses TRBV5-6 and TRBJ2-3; 16 bases match TRBD2. The CDR3 consists of 18 residues. The V segment lost 4 bases and the J segment 2 bases; nucleotides outside the gene matches: 7. Germline V gives CDR1 SGHDT, CDR2 YYEEEE. This chain's CDR3 is CASSIGTSGGAYTDTQYF. The CDR3 DNA sequence: TGTGCCAGCAGCATCGGGACTAGCGGGGGGGCCTACACAGATACGCAGTATTTT.

The V gene is TRBV4-2, the J gene TRBJ2-1, with 7 nucleotides matching TRBD2. The CDR3 has 13 residues. Germline values: CDR1 LGHNA, CDR2 YNFKEQ. The V segment lost 3 bases and the J segment 9 bases; nucleotides outside the gene matches: 5. The CDR3: CASSQKGGIEQFF. In nucleotides, the CDR3 is TGTGCCAGCAGCCAGAAGGGAGGGATTGAGCAGTTCTTC.

The chain's CDR3 is CASSPQQNQPQHF. CDR3 DNA sequence: TGTGCCAGCTCACCCCAACAGAATCAGCCCCAGCATTTT. This sequence joins TRBV18 and TRBJ1-5; D not certain. The CDR3 is 13 amino acids. CDR1 and CDR2 (germline): KGHSH, LQKENI. Trimming took off 3 bases at V and 4 bases at J, with 7 bases between the two ends.

J is TRBJ1-5 and V is TRBV19, with 10 bases aligning to TRBD1. Germline lookup yields CDR1 LNHDA and CDR2 SQIVND (reference sequence). The CDR3 spans 17 residues. V lost 4 bases to trimming and J lost 5 bases; unmatched junction nucleotides: 11. DNA of the CDR3: TGTGCCAGTAGTAGTCCCGGGACAGGGGCGGGATATCAGCCCCAGCATTTT. It is translated as CASSSPGTGAGYQPQHF.

This clone was found once. The CDR3 region is CASSPGTSGVNEQFF. CDR3 sequence (DNA): TGCGCCAGCAGCCCTGGGACTAGCGGGGTCAATGAGCAGTTCTTC. This chain joins TRBV4-3 and TRBJ2-1, with 13 bases matching TRBD2. This CDR3 region has 15 residues. CDR1 is LGHNA, CDR2 YSLEER, per germline. V trimming: 4 bases; J trimming: 6 bases; junction bases outside the gene matches: 3.

This CDR3 is CASSQGIGTEGEKLFF. DNA of the CDR3: TGTGCCAGCAGCCAAGGAATCGGGACAGAAGGTGAAAAACTGTTTTTT. The chain carries TRBV3-1 (or the pseudogene TRBV3-2) and TRBJ1-4; 7 nucleotides agree with TRBD1. The CDR3 runs 16 residues. V lost 1 base to trimming and J lost 7 bases; unmatched junction nucleotides: 9. Germline CDR1 is LGHDT and CDR2 is YNNKEL (reference sequence).

This chain uses TRBV12-3 or TRBV12-4 with TRBJ1-1; 7 nucleotides match TRBD1. The CDR3 totals 13 residues. V was clipped by 5 bases and J by 4 bases; unmatched bases: 4. CDR3 sequence: CASSPDRVTEAFF. The CDR3 coding sequence is TGTGCCAGCAGTCCAGACAGGGTCACTGAAGCTTTCTTT.

J is TRBJ1-2 and V is TRBV27; the match to TRBD1 covers 7 bases. CDR1 is MNHEY and CDR2 is SMNVEV in the germline V gene (reference sequence). The CDR3 has 15 amino acids. After removal of 5 bases from V and 8 bases from J, the junction contained 14 bases not matched to a gene. CDR3 residues: CASSGYRGTGVGYTF. The CDR3, as DNA: TGTGCCAGCAGTGGATACAGGGGTACAGGGGTGGGCTACACCTTC.